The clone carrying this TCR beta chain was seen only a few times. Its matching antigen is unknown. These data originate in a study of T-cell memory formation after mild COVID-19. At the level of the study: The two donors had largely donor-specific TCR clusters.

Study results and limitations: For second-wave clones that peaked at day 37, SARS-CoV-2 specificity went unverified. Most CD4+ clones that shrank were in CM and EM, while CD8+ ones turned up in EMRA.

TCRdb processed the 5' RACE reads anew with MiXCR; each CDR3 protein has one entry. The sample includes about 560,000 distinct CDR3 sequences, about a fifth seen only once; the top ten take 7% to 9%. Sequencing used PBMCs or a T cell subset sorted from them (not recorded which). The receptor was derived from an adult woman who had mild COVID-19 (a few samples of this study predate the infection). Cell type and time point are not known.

The chain's CDR3 is CASSLGGKVTEAFF. The CDR3 DNA follows: TGTGCCAGCAGTTTAGGGGGGAAGGTAACTGAAGCTTTCTTT. The chain recombines TRBV12-3 or TRBV12-4 with TRBJ1-1, with D possibly TRBD1 on 5 matching bases. CDR3 size: 14 residues. Between the trimmed V and J ends, which lost 1 base and 5 bases, there was a span of 11 bases.